The T cell receptor (beta chain) under discussion was sequenced for a study of high-grade serous ovarian cancer treatment subgroups. About the study: Each sample yielded on average 7,494 unique TCR beta rearrangements from approximately 15,000 reads. Study-level findings and limits: Bulk tumor TCR sequencing gave no spatial information.

Regarding this clone: Its matching antigen is unknown.

Sequenced by immunoSEQ multiplex PCR; TCRdb stores in-frame clones only, minus some. Of about 40,000 clones in the sample, approximately 81% are singletons; the top ten hold around 3.3%. Tumor samples were obtained before definitive surgery or chemotherapy. Looked up from germline, CDR1 is MDHEN and CDR2 is SYDVKM. The germline V and J ends were trimmed by 10 bases and 2 bases, with 5 bases remaining between them. The CDR3 is 10 residues long. The rearrangement uses TRBV28 and TRBJ1-2; D is uncertain. The sequencing sample was made of tumor tissue. This clonotype originated in a human donor with high-grade serous ovarian cancer. CDR3 DNA sequence: TGTGCCACTCAGAACTATGGCTACACCTTC. Protein: CATQNYGYTF.